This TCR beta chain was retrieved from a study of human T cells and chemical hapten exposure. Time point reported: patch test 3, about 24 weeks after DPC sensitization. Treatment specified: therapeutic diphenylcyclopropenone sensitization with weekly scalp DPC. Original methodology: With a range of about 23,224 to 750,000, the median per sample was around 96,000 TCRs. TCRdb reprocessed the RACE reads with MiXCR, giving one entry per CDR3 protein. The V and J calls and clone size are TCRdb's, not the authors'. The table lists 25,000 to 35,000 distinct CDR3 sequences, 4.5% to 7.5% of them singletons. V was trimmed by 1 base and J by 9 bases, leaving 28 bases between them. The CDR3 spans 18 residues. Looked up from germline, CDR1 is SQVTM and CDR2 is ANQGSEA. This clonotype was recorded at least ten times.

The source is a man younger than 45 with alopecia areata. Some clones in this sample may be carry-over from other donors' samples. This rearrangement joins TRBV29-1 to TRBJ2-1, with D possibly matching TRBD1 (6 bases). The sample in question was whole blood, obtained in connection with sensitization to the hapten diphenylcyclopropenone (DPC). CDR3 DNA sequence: TGCAGCGTTGAAGGTCGAAGGGGACAAAACAACCTCAATGGTGAGCAGTTCTTC. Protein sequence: CSVEGRRGQNNLNGEQFF.